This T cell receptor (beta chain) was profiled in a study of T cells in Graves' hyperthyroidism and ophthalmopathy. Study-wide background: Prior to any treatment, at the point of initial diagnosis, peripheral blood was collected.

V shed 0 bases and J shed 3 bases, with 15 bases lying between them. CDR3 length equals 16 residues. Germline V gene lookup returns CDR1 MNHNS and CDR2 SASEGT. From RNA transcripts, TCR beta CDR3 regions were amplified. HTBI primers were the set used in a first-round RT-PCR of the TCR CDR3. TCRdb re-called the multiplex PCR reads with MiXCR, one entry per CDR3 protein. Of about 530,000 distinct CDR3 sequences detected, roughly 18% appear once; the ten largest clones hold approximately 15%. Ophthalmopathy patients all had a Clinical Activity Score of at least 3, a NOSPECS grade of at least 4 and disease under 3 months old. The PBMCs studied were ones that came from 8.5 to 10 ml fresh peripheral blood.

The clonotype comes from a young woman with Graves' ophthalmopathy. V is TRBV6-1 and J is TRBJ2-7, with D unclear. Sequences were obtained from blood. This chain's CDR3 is CASSEALWTSGYEQYF. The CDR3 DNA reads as TGTGCCAGCAGTGAAGCGCTTTGGACCTCAGGCTACGAGCAGTACTTC.